This T cell receptor (beta chain) stems from a study of cytomegalovirus exposure and HLA in healthy donors. The PCR used 60 Vbeta and 13 Jbeta primers. Here immunoSEQ multiplex PCR was the method, and the copy in TCRdb shows in-frame clones only, minus some. Seen here are 100,000 to 140,000 clones, approximately 84% observed once, and the top ten hold approximately 2%. V lost 4 bases to trimming and J lost 0 bases, with 4 bases between them. CDR1 and CDR2 from the germline V gene are MGHRA and YSYEKL. This CDR3 comprises 14 residues. About this clone itself: Its antigen is undetermined.

Study findings and constraints: TRBV6-2, TRBV6-3 and some other V segments were unresolvable in 87-base-pair reads.

There were likely unrecorded immune exposures, though donors were nominally healthy when sampled. The sequenced sample was PBMCs. The TCR sequence derives from a man younger than 45 in good health and CMV-seronegative. The rearrangement joins TRBV4-1 to TRBJ1-6; D is unclear. CDR3 in amino acids: CASSPSSYNSPLHF. The CDR3 nucleotides read TGCGCCAGCAGCCCGAGCTCCTATAATTCACCCCTCCACTTT.